This record concerns one TCR beta chain sequence. The antigen is unknown. This sample stems from a study of T-cell reconstitution after alpha-beta-depleted transplantation in children. Whole-study findings and limits: The study traced high day-60 TCRbeta diversity in some patients to surviving recipient T cells and thymic progenitors. About two months after transplant, alpha-beta T cells reportedly came from several hundred expanded graft clones. The main origin of T-cell counts and diversity one year after transplant was newly produced T cells.

CDR1 SGHTA and CDR2 FQGNSA come from the germline V gene. V lost 1 base, J lost 5 bases, and 14 bases lay in between. The CDR3 length is 15 residues. During its preparation, the TCRbeta library received unique molecular identifiers. TCRdb re-called the PCR reads with MiXCR, one entry per CDR3 protein. The table shows 350,000 to 500,000 distinct CDR3 sequences, with roughly 44% occurring only once. The starting material was PBMCs, obtained before TCRalphabeta/CD19-depleted stem cell transplant. This receptor was identified in a girl aged 2-10 years with aplastic anemia, due to receive a stem cell transplant. This chain connects TRBV7-2 to TRBJ2-5; the D gene is possibly TRBD2 (6 bases). The CDR3 spells CASSLGDSRGETQYF. The CDR3 DNA sequence: TGTGCCAGCAGCTTAGGGGACTCCCGAGGGGAGACCCAGTACTTC.